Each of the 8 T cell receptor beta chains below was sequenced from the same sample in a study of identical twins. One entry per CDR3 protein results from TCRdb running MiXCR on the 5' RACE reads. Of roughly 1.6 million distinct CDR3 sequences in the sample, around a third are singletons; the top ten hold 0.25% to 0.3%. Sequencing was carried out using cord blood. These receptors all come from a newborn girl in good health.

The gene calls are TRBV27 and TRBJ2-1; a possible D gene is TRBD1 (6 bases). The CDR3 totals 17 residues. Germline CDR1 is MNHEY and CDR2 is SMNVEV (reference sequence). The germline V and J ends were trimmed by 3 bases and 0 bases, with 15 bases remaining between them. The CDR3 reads CASSFQNRAPSYNEQFF. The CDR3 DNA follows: TGTGCCAGCAGTTTCCAAAACAGGGCCCCCTCCTACAATGAGCAGTTCTTC.

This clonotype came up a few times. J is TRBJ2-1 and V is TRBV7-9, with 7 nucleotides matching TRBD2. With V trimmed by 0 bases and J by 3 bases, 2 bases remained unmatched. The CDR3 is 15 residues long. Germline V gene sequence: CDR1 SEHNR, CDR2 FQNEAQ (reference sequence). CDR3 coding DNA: TGTGCCAGCAGCTTAGCGCGGGGGAACTACAATGAGCAGTTCTTC. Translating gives CASSLARGNYNEQFF.

The CDR3 DNA follows: TGTGCCAGCAGTGTGGGGCACCGCTCCTACGAGCAGTACTTC. Its protein product is CASSVGHRSYEQYF. The chain links TRBV25-1 to TRBJ2-7, with D maybe TRBD1 (5 bases). The germline gives CDR1 MGHDK, CDR2 SYGVNS. Trimming pared 4 bases from V and 0 bases from J, leaving 10 bases between. This CDR3 spans 14 amino acids.

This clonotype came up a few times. CDR3 in DNA: TGTGCCATCAGCGGGACTAGCGGGGGGGCCGAGTTCTTC. Amino acid sequence: CAISGTSGGAEFF. The chain recombines TRBV10-3 with TRBJ2-1; 16 bases map to TRBD2. Trimming cost V 6 bases and J 14 bases; bases outside gene matches: 4. CDR3 length: 13 amino acids. CDR1 ENHRY and CDR2 SYGVKD come from the germline V gene.

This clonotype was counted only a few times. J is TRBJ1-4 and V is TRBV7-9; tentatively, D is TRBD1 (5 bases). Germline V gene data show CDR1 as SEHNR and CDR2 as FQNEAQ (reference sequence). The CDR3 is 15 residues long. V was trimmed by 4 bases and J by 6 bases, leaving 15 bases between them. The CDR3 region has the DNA TGTGCCAGCAGCTCCGACAGCCTCCCAGATGAAAAACTGTTTTTT. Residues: CASSSDSLPDEKLFF.

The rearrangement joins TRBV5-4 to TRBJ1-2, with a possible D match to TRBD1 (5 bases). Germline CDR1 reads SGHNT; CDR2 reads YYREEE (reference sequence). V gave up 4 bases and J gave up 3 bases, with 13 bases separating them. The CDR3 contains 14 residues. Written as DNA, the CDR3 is TGTGCCAGCAGCCCGCCTGGGGCGGACTATGGCTACACCTTC. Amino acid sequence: CASSPPGADYGYTF. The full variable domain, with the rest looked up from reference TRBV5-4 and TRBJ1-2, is ETGVTQSPTHLIKTRGQQVTLRCSSQSGHNTVSWYQQALGQGPQFIFQYYREEENGRGNFPPRFSGLQFPNYSSELNVNALELDDSALYLCASSPPGADYGYTFGSGTRLTVV.

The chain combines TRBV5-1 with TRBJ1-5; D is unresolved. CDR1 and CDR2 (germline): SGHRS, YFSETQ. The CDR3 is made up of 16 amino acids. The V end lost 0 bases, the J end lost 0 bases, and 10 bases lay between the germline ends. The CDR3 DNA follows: TGCGCCAGCAGCTTGGGGCCCGGAACTAGCAATCAGCCCCAGCATTTT. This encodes CASSLGPGTSNQPQHF.

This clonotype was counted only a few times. This CDR3 is CASSLGTGGAWPQHF. The DNA for the CDR3 is TGTGCCAGCAGCTTAGGTACAGGGGGCGCCTGGCCCCAGCATTTT. The chain combines TRBV11-2 with TRBJ1-5, with 9 bases identical to TRBD1. The V gene end was trimmed by 1 base and the J gene end by 9 bases; junction bases not matched to a gene: 7. The CDR3 is 15 residues long. Germline assignment: CDR1 SGHAT and CDR2 FQNNGV.